A selection of T cell receptor beta chains follows, all from one sample in a study of cytomegalovirus exposure and HLA in healthy donors. Assay used: immunoSEQ multiplex PCR; TCRdb lists only in-frame clones, some missing. This repertoire shows around 110,000 clones, 50% to 70% found once; its top ten account for roughly 10%. The material sequenced was PBMCs. The receptors originated from a woman in her 40s in good health and CMV-seropositive. CDR3s include the opening cysteine and the closing phenylalanine or tryptophan. Fields, in order: V gene, CDR3 protein.

V: TRBV29-1; CDR3: CSVASRGTGELFF
V: TRBV19; CDR3: CASSYRAGELFF
V: TRBV29-1; CDR3: CSVYTGGRARGNEQFF
V: TRBV4-3; CDR3: CASSQLTGGLVETQYF
V: TRBV5-6; CDR3: CASSLGGLAGGYEQYF
V: TRBV6-1; CDR3: CASTQTGESQPQHF
V: TRBV14; CDR3: CASSQEGAKGGQGVVNTQYF
V: TRBV6-1; CDR3: CASRRESYTDTQYF
V: TRBV4-1; CDR3: CASSQDALAGMEETQYF
V: TRBV6-6; CDR3: CASSGTDRGYEQYF
V: TRBV5-4; CDR3: CASSSPGQGYNEQFF
V: TRBV4-2; CDR3: CASSSFAEGRNTEAFF
V: TRBV28; CDR3: CASSKDSTYEQYF
V: TRBV9; CDR3: CASSAGVAGDMWLKGEQFF
V: TRBV19; CDR3: CARGLLQRYNEQFF
V: TRBV6-1; CDR3: CATKVWALNTGELFF
V: TRBV6-5; CDR3: CASSYSQGASEKLFF
V: TRBV11-2; CDR3: CASSLGQGPRLFF
V: TRBV29-1; CDR3: CSVDVSTSGKYEQYF
V: TRBV2; CDR3: CASTGQGWNEQFF
V: TRBV18; CDR3: CASSPKMGQGGQPQHF
V: TRBV28; CDR3: CASSLLVEGGTEAFF
V: TRBV5-6; CDR3: CASSTWTGGSGELFF
V: TRBV28; CDR3: CASSLKLLIAGGLRDEQYF
V: TRBV27; CDR3: CASSFDRAYEQYF
V: TRBV7-9; CDR3: CASSSGPPGGTDTQYF
V: TRBV19; CDR3: CASSREGLPPYEQYF
V: TRBV6-5; CDR3: CASSYSMGRRLAGYTF
V: TRBV4-1; CDR3: CASSYSGTSYNEQFF
V: TRBV12-5; CDR3: CASGHKLAGISYEQYF
V: TRBV11-2; CDR3: CASSSVRAGAFF
V: TRBV28; CDR3: CASRRGVGNTEAFF
V: TRBV2; CDR3: CASSESEEVFGFSGLYLAFF
V: TRBV14; CDR3: CASSQDQGMGNTIYF
V: TRBV6-6; CDR3: CASSYESPTDTQYF
V: TRBV5-6; CDR3: CASSLVPRTGNEQYF
V: TRBV27; CDR3: CASSRVARMGGYTF
V: TRBV7-3; CDR3: CASSWVRWTEASF